What follows describes a single TCR beta chain. This clonotype was detected ten times or more. Its antigen remains undetermined. The input lacks base qualities; no much larger clone sits a single base away. All donors were healthy Caucasians. Three pairs of female monozygotic twins, all aged roughly 18 to 29 years, made up the twin cohort. CD4+ and CD8+ T cell populations were isolated with positive isolation kits from Invitrogen. The CDR3 starts with the cysteine, ends with the phenylalanine, and has 14 residues. The CDR3 DNA has 42 bases and is translated from base 1. Germline trimming: 6 bases from V, 2 bases from J; junction bases outside gene matches: 5. The germline V gene encodes CDR1 SNHLY and CDR2 FYNNEI. The data were taken from a study of identical twins (dated by TCRdb to about 2016). Background on the whole study: TCR alpha and beta repertoires from monozygotic twins, unrelated adults of various ages and cord blood were deep-sequenced to test whether fetal clonotypes persist. Replicate twin experiments were performed at different times using different library preparation protocols to rule out contamination.

Results and caveats for the whole study, not just this receptor: A weaker excess of twin sharing was found in beta out-of-frame sequences because the signal-to-noise ratio was lowered by fewer shared sequences. Recombination models systematically underestimated out-of-frame TCR alpha sharing in monozygotic twins but agreed with sharing between unrelated individuals. Compared with coincidental sharing between unrelated individuals, an excess of low generation-probability sequences was observed among out-of-frame TCR alpha sequences shared between twins. Because the same donors could not be followed over many years, the conclusions depended on cross-sectional statistical analysis. Fewer insertions were carried by abundant cord blood beta clonotypes, a similar but weaker trend appeared in young adult naive repertoires, and no such trend appeared in memory repertoires. Invariant T cells such as MAIT and iNKT could partly confound zero-insertion analyses, although diverse VJ usage argued against such confounding for most clonotypes.

Library generation was performed with 5' RACE. The data were produced on an Illumina HiSeq 2000. Template switching introduced a universal primer binding site; the final cDNA contained a unique molecular identifier, enabling accurate counting of TCR cDNA molecules. Specific primers in the conserved constant-segment region were used to synthesize first-strand cDNA for TCR alpha and beta chains. To control for contamination, every cDNA library carried two barcodes: a SMART-Mk sample barcode plus Illumina barcodes. Two successive PCR steps introduced TruSeq adapter sequences along with Illumina sample barcodes. The TCR alpha and beta cDNA libraries were sequenced on the Illumina HiSeq platform using custom primers. Under the source paper's analysis protocol: MiGEC processed the raw reads to extract unique molecular identifiers, while MiXCR was used to determine the CDR3 positions. Recombination models were inferred per individual with the repgenHMM and IGoR tools using an EM algorithm. Shared clonotypes were analyzed with the tcR package in R, and sharing was normalized by the product of cloneset sizes. To study raw recombination without the effects of thymic and clonal selection, out-of-frame nonproductive sequences were analyzed. TCRdb cleaned the public reads at Q25 with fastp, built clones with MiXCR and kept in-frame beta chains. Rows matching on CDR3 protein sequence are summarized as one entry with the most common DNA and genes. These V and J calls are TCRdb output, not the study's own analysis. The sample table lists 400,000 to 550,000 distinct CDR3 sequences, around an eighth of them with a count of one. The ten biggest clones cover approximately 0.98% of the sample.

The sample also formed part of further work on yellow fever vaccine responses in identical twins. Per the second study: The T cell response to vaccination in identical twins was reported by the authors to appear partly convergent and partly personalized. In identical twins, the study followed T cell clones that responded to the vaccine with precision.

The chain employs TRBV2 and TRBJ2-5; 8 bases in the junction line up with TRBD2. Sequences were obtained from CD4+ T cells sorted from blood. The TCR originated in a woman aged 18-30 years in good health. The DNA is TGTGCCAGCAGACCCACTAGCGGTCAAGAGACCCAGTACTTC. This sequence encodes CASRPTSGQETQYF.